The 3 T cell receptor beta chains listed next were all sequenced from one sample in a study of CD4 T cells in relation to SARS-CoV-2 and coronaviruses. These TCRs are of unknown antigen specificity. Assay used: immunoSEQ multiplex PCR; TCRdb lists only in-frame clones, some missing. The table includes 38,000 or so clones, roughly 80% detected once. The sequencing input was naive CD4+ T cells from PBMCs, cultured in vitro. Specified subset: naive CD4+ T cells isolated by negative enrichment. The receptors shown here come from an adult with COVID-19.

The gene calls are TRBV6-5 and TRBJ2-3; the D is unclear. There are 15 residues in the CDR3. The V and J ends lost 2 bases and 2 bases respectively, with 11 bases between them. CDR1 is MNHEY, CDR2 SVGAGI, per germline. The CDR3 sequence: CASSYRRSDTDTQYF. CDR3 in DNA: TGTGCCAGCAGTTACCGTAGATCAGACACAGATACGCAGTATTTT.

The V and J genes are TRBV6-5 and TRBJ2-5; 9 bases agree with TRBD2. Trimming removed 4 bases from V and 5 bases from J; junction bases left unmatched: 8. The CDR3 sequence is 15 residues long. Germline CDR1 MNHEY, CDR2 SVGAGI. The CDR3 bases are TGTGCCAGCAGTTCTCCGGGACTAGCTGAGGAGACCCAGTACTTC. Protein: CASSSPGLAEETQYF.

The chain has TRBV6-5 and TRBJ1-2; 7 nucleotides agree with TRBD1. V shed 5 bases and J 6 bases; nucleotides not matched to a gene: 9. Per the germline V gene, CDR1 is MNHEY and CDR2 is SVGAGI. The CDR3 has 14 amino acids. The CDR3 here is CASSPFRQGDGYTF. The CDR3 nucleotides are TGTGCCAGCAGTCCCTTCCGACAGGGCGATGGCTACACCTTC.